The following is a T cell receptor (beta chain) sequence with its context. This record belongs to a study of blood T cell repertoires in COVID-19. Study-wide background: Acute and convalescent COVID-19 specimens originated in the United States, Italy and Spain. PBMCs, B-cell-depleted T cells, or T cells provided the cDNA or gDNA that made up the material.

V lost 2 bases to trimming and J lost 10 bases; unmatched junction nucleotides: 5. The CDR3 runs 13 residues. Germline values: CDR1 KGHDR, CDR2 SFDVKD. Per the original data handling: Estimation of nucleated cell counts relied on the amplification of reference gene primers. Data came from immunoSEQ multiplex PCR; TCRdb stores just in-frame clones and leaves some out. The DNA was the basis for D and trimming; V, J and clone size are from that table. The sample lists some 250,000 clones, 65% to 90% occurring once. Sequenced sample: peripheral blood. This chain uses TRBV24-1 with TRBJ1-2, with 8 bases lining up with TRBD1. The source is a man aged 25-40 years with active or convalescent COVID-19. CDR3 residues: CATSDYAGGDYTF. The CDR3 bases are TGTGCCACCAGTGATTATGCAGGGGGCGACTACACCTTC.